Presented here are 10 T cell receptor beta chains from one specimen sequenced in a study of blood T cell repertoires in COVID-19. The protocol was immunoSEQ multiplex PCR, while the TCRdb copy is restricted to in-frame clones and leaves out a portion. Counted here are some 270,000 clones, 90% occurring once; the ten biggest clones make up around 1.9%. The sequencing input was peripheral blood. The source of these receptors is a woman aged 55-70 years with COVID-19, enrolled during active disease.

This clone was counted once. The chain employs TRBV18 and TRBJ2-7; D remains ambiguous. The CDR3 has 13 residues. The germline V gene encodes CDR1 KGHSH and CDR2 LQKENI. The V end lost 5 bases, the J end lost 2 bases, and 10 bases lay between the germline ends. This CDR3 is CASSYSEPYEQYF. CDR3 in DNA: TGTGCCAGCTCATACAGTGAGCCCTACGAGCAGTACTTC.

The chain recombines TRBV11-2 with TRBJ2-3; D may be TRBD2 (6 bases). The CDR3 has 16 residues. Deletions cut 0 bases from V and 5 bases from J, with 15 bases between. The V gene's germline CDR1 is SGHAT and CDR2 FQNNGV. CDR3: CASSLEGWGEEDTQYF. CDR3 in DNA: TGTGCCAGCAGCTTAGAGGGTTGGGGGGAAGAAGATACGCAGTATTTT.

This clone occurred many times. Other nucleotide sequences in the sample specify the same CDR3. This chain connects TRBV30 to TRBJ1-5, with a tentative D call TRBD1 (5 bases). Trimming took 0 bases from V and 2 from J, leaving 8 bases between them. From germline, CDR1 is GTSNPN and CDR2 SVGIG (reference sequence). The length of the CDR3 is 14 residues. In DNA form, the CDR3 reads TGTGCCTGGAGTGTCGGCAGGGGCAATCAGCCCCAGCATTTT. Protein sequence: CAWSVGRGNQPQHF.

This clone was seen a few times. The chain has TRBV18 and TRBJ1-1; D perhaps matches TRBD1 (6 bases). The CDR3 sequence is 16 residues long. With 5 bases removed from V and 1 base from J, the gap between germline ends came to 17 bases. CDR1 is KGHSH, CDR2 LQKENI, per germline. DNA for the CDR3: TGTGCCAGCTCAACCGGCGCAGGACAGAAGAACACTGAAGCTTTCTTT. The encoded protein is CASSTGAGQKNTEAFF.

This rearrangement joins TRBV28 to TRBJ1-1, with TRBD1 matching over 12 bases. This CDR3 spans 15 amino acids. Germline V gene data show CDR1 as MDHEN and CDR2 as SYDVKM. Trimming cost V 5 bases and J 4 bases; bases outside gene matches: 5. CDR3 region: CASSPGQGAVTEAFF. The CDR3 DNA sequence: TGTGCCAGCAGTCCGGGACAGGGGGCGGTCACTGAAGCTTTCTTT.

The rearrangement links TRBV6-2 or TRBV6-3 to TRBJ1-1, with a possible D match to TRBD1 (6 bases). The CDR3 runs to 15 residues. From germline, CDR1 is MNHEY and CDR2 SVGEGT. With 5 bases removed from V and 1 base from J, the gap between germline ends came to 14 bases. CDR3 amino acids: CASSTTGTGNTEAFF. DNA of the CDR3: TGTGCCAGCAGTACAACAGGGACGGGGAACACTGAAGCTTTCTTT.

This sequence joins TRBV19 and TRBJ1-4, with TRBD1 as a possible D gene (6 bases). Germline values: CDR1 LNHDA, CDR2 SQIVND (reference sequence). The CDR3 loop spans 13 amino acids. V was shortened by 7 bases and J by 8 bases, with 14 bases between the two germline ends. The CDR3 loop reads CASNLGRGEKLFF. The CDR3 nucleotides read TGTGCCAGTAACCTTGGCAGGGGAGAAAAACTGTTTTTT.

The genes are TRBV5-6 and TRBJ1-5, with a weak D call TRBD1 (6 bases). Germline CDR1 SGHDT, CDR2 YYEEEE. This CDR3 is built from 14 residues. Trimming removed 1 base at V and 7 bases at J, with 12 bases between. The CDR3: CASSLKQGNQPQHF. The DNA of the CDR3 is TGTGCCAGCAGCTTGAAACAGGGTAACCAGCCCCAGCATTTT.

CDR3 sequence reads: CASSFSGGTAPNSPLHF. The CDR3 DNA reads TGTGCCAGTAGTTTCTCCGGGGGGACGGCCCCTAATTCACCCCTCCACTTT. The chain employs TRBV19 and TRBJ1-6, with D maybe TRBD1 (5 bases). CDR3 length: 17 residues. Germline CDR1 is LNHDA and CDR2 is SQIVND (reference sequence). Trimming cost V 5 bases and J 6 bases, with 20 bases left between them.

This clone was seen only once. This chain links TRBV30 with TRBJ2-3; 8 positions match TRBD2. The CDR3 contains 12 residues. The germline V gene encodes CDR1 GTSNPN and CDR2 SVGIG (reference sequence). V gave up 0 bases and J gave up 10 bases; unmatched junction bases: 3. As DNA, the CDR3 is TGTGCCTGGAGTGTCCGGGAGGGTGCGCAGTATTTT. This sequence encodes CAWSVREGAQYF.